A selection of T cell receptor beta chains follows, all from one sample in a study of T cells of healthy individuals. TCRdb independently ran MiXCR on the 5' RACE reads; one entry per CDR3 protein. The table lists roughly 87,000 distinct CDR3 sequences, roughly 18% of them singletons. These receptors all stem from a human donor in good health. Both conserved end residues are part of each CDR3. D genes are given only for firm matches. Part of the rows lack a size; the others show once, few, many or a class for expanded clones.

>TRBV12-3/TRBV12-4|TRBD1|TRBJ1-6|many
CASRPDRGSSPLHF
TGTGCCAGCAGGCCGGACAGGGGTAGTTCACCCCTCCACTTT
>TRBV19|-|TRBJ1-1|-
CASSIHERTPVTEAFF
TGTGCCAGTAGTATTCATGAGAGGACTCCGGTAACTGAAGCTTTCTTT
>TRBV20-1|TRBD2|TRBJ2-7|-
CSASISGRFWHEQYF
TGCAGTGCTAGTATTAGCGGGAGGTTCTGGCACGAGCAGTACTTC
>TRBV12-3/TRBV12-4|TRBD1|TRBJ1-6|few
CASRRPATGGGSPLHF
TGTGCCAGCAGGCGCCCCGCGACAGGGGGAGGTTCACCCCTCCACTTT
>TRBV20-1|TRBD2|TRBJ2-3|-
CSVSAGLAGPSTDTQYF
TGCAGTGTATCTGCCGGGCTAGCGGGCCCTAGCACAGATACGCAGTATTTT
>TRBV28|TRBD2|TRBJ2-3|-
CASSTPSGGAADTQYF
TGTGCCAGCAGTACTCCCAGCGGGGGAGCGGCAGATACGCAGTATTTT
>TRBV20-1|TRBD2|TRBJ2-7|many
CSARSIAGVWEQYF
TGCAGTGCTAGAAGTATAGCGGGGGTATGGGAGCAGTACTTC
>TRBV9|-|TRBJ1-4|many
CASSVGRPNEKLFF
TGTGCCAGCAGCGTCGGTAGGCCTAATGAAAAACTGTTTTTT
>TRBV28|-|TRBJ2-7|-
CASIGRRGSYEQYF
TGTGCCAGCATCGGACGGCGGGGCTCCTACGAGCAGTACTTC
>TRBV20-1|-|TRBJ2-5|few
CSAPPLGETQYF
TGCAGTGCCCCGCCTTTAGGCGAGACCCAGTACTTC
>TRBV7-9|-|TRBJ1-1|many
CASNDYRKLNTEAFF
TGTGCCAGCAACGATTACAGGAAACTGAACACTGAAGCTTTCTTT
>TRBV18|-|TRBJ2-3|many
CASTSGGPTQYF
TGTGCCAGCACCTCCGGGGGCCCTACGCAGTATTTT